Presented here are 14 T cell receptor beta chains from one specimen sequenced in a study of cytomegalovirus exposure and HLA in healthy donors. The PCR was carried out with 60 Vbeta primers and 13 Jbeta primers. Profiled with immunoSEQ multiplex PCR; TCRdb holds only in-frame clones, not every one. The sample lists some 150,000 clones, about four fifths seen once, with roughly 3.2% in the top ten. Sequencing input: PBMCs. The receptors come from a man between 18 and 35 years old in good health and CMV-seropositive.

CDR3 DNA: TGTGCCAGTAGTTACGGACAGAATGGCTACACCTTC. It encodes CASSYGQNGYTF. The chain couples TRBV19 to TRBJ1-2, with TRBD1 as a possible D gene (6 bases). Germline V CDR1 and CDR2: LNHDA, SQIVND (reference sequence). The ends were cut back, 5 bases at V and 6 bases at J, with 10 bases in the middle. This CDR3 is 12 amino acids long.

V usage is TRBV2 and J usage is TRBJ2-5; D gene ambiguous. The J call is doubtful: the DNA matches TRBJ2-7 better. There are 15 residues in the CDR3. Germline CDR1 and CDR2: SNHLY and FYNNEI. CDR3 residues: CASNGLAESSYEQYF. Here the CDR3 DNA reads TGTGCCAGCAATGGCTTAGCTGAGAGCTCCTACGAGCAGTACTTC.

The chain carries TRBV5-1 and TRBJ1-3; no definite D call. From germline, CDR1 is SGHRS and CDR2 YFSETQ. This CDR3 region has 15 residues. V shed 1 base and J shed 0 bases, with 8 bases lying between them. The CDR3 DNA reads as TGCGCCAGCAGCTTGACAGCGGGCTCTGGAAACACCATATATTTT. It is translated as CASSLTAGSGNTIYF. Combining the CDR3 with reference TRBV5-1 and TRBJ1-3 gives the whole variable domain KAGVTQTPRYLIKTRGQQVTLSCSPISGHRSVSWYQQTPGQGLQFLFEYFSETQRNKGNFPGRFSGRQFSNSRSEMNVSTLELGDSALYLCASSLTAGSGNTIYFGEGSWLTVV.

This CDR3 reads CASSSGDSRTEAFF. In nucleotides, the CDR3 is TGTGCCAGCAGTTCCGGGGATTCGAGGACTGAAGCTTTCTTT. The V call is TRBV27, the J call TRBJ1-1, with no clear D. The CDR3 spans 14 residues. Trimming took off 4 bases at V and 5 bases at J, with 14 bases between the two ends. Germline V gene sequence: CDR1 MNHEY, CDR2 SMNVEV (reference sequence).

V usage is TRBV6-5 and J usage is TRBJ1-1, with no clear D. Trimming took 2 bases from V and 3 from J, leaving 10 bases between them. From germline, CDR1 is MNHEY and CDR2 SVGAGI. CDR3 size: 14 residues. This CDR3 is CASSYAWRDTEAFF. CDR3 DNA sequence: TGTGCCAGCAGTTACGCCTGGCGGGACACTGAAGCTTTCTTT.

The J gene is TRBJ2-1, the V gene TRBV7-2; 9 bases are shared with TRBD2. Germline V gene sequence: CDR1 SGHTA, CDR2 FQGNSA. Losses at the gene ends were 2 bases for V and 6 bases for J; bases not matched to a gene: 8. The CDR3 extends over 16 amino acids. CDR3 coding DNA: TGTGCCAGCAGCTTAATGGGCGGGAGGGCCCCCAATGAGCAGTTCTTC. This codes for CASSLMGGRAPNEQFF.

The CDR3 sequence: CASSWTGTSGNTIYF. The CDR3 DNA sequence: TGCGCCAGCAGCTGGACAGGGACCTCTGGAAACACCATATATTTT. This rearrangement joins TRBV5-1 to TRBJ1-3; 8 bases map to TRBD1. V shed 3 bases, J shed 0 bases, and the junction held 2 bases outside the gene matches. Germline V CDR1 and CDR2: SGHRS, YFSETQ. CDR3 size: 15 residues.

There are a few counts of this clone. The chain has TRBV7-9 and TRBJ2-2; 8 nucleotides line up with TRBD2. The germline V gene encodes CDR1 SEHNR and CDR2 FQNEAQ (reference sequence). Losses at the gene ends were 2 bases for V and 5 bases for J; bases not matched to a gene: 4. This CDR3 is built from 15 residues. The CDR3 loop reads CASSLTTSATGELFF. The CDR3 coding sequence is TGTGCCAGCAGCTTAACGACTAGCGCTACCGGGGAGCTGTTTTTT.

This clone was detected a few times. The chain joins TRBV6-1 to TRBJ1-4; D gene uncertain. Trimming stripped 1 base from V and 3 bases from J, with 12 bases between. The length of the CDR3 is 16 residues. Germline V gene sequence: CDR1 MNHNS, CDR2 SASEGT. The CDR3 is CASSEGFEKPNEKLFF. The CDR3 DNA follows: TGTGCCAGCAGTGAAGGGTTCGAGAAACCTAATGAAAAACTGTTTTTT.

This clone showed up just once. CDR3 residues: CASSQTGGIYEQYF. CDR3 coding DNA: TGTGCCAGCTCCCAGACAGGGGGGATTTACGAGCAGTACTTC. This chain connects TRBV6-5 to TRBJ2-7, with 9 nucleotides matching TRBD1. With 8 bases clipped from V and 4 bases from J, the junction kept 9 bases outside the gene matches. Germline CDR1 is MNHEY and CDR2 is SVGAGI. The CDR3 contains 14 residues.

V and J are TRBV19 and TRBJ2-7; 11 bases fit TRBD1. Germline V gene data show CDR1 as LNHDA and CDR2 as SQIVND (reference sequence). Losses at the gene ends were 5 bases for V and 5 bases for J; bases not matched to a gene: 2. This CDR3 spans 13 amino acids. The CDR3 reads CASSWGQGDEQYF. CDR3 in DNA: TGTGCCAGTAGTTGGGGACAGGGGGACGAGCAGTACTTC.

The chain carries TRBV10-2 and TRBJ1-1; D remains unclear. Germline V gene lookup returns CDR1 WSHSY and CDR2 SAAADI. Between the trimmed V and J ends, which lost 6 bases and 1 base, there was a span of 9 bases. The CDR3 is 13 amino acids. CDR3 region: CASRTRENTEAFF. As DNA, the CDR3 is TGCGCCAGCAGGACGAGGGAGAACACTGAAGCTTTCTTT.

The chain combines TRBV11-1 with TRBJ2-5; 7 nucleotides line up with TRBD2. With V trimmed by 5 bases and J by 0 bases, 6 bases remained unmatched. Germline-derived CDR1 and CDR2 are SGHAT and FQDESV (reference sequence). This CDR3 contains 15 residues. The CDR3 DNA reads TGTGCCAGCAGCCGCGTCGGGGGGTACCAAGAGACCCAGTACTTC. This gives the protein CASSRVGGYQETQYF.

The V and J genes are TRBV5-1 and TRBJ2-3, with 11 bases identical to TRBD2. Trimming took 1 base from V and 5 from J; bases not matched to a gene: 3. Germline V gene sequence: CDR1 SGHRS, CDR2 YFSETQ. This CDR3 comprises 15 residues. CDR3 sequence (DNA): TGCGCCAGCAGCTTGCTAGCGGGAGGCGTAGATACGCAGTATTTT. It specifies CASSLLAGGVDTQYF.